The rows below give T cell receptor beta chains drawn from one sample of a study of T cell repertoires in cytomegalovirus infection. TCRdb passed the reads through MiXCR, listing each CDR3 protein once. The data show hundreds of thousands of distinct CDR3 sequences, 25% to 30% seen once. These TCRs' antigens remain unknown. Sequences were derived from cultured PBMCs, sampled from culture after CMV antigen stimulation. The receptors come from a human donor in good health (CMV status not recorded). Some clones in this sample may be carry-over from other donors' samples. Each CDR3 is given with its conserved first and last residue. The order of the fields is J gene, clone size, V gene, CDR3 protein. Clone size is shown for a subset of rows, as once, few, many or a class of expanded clone.

>TRBJ2-7|.|TRBV12-3/TRBV12-4
CASSLQAGEYEQYF
>TRBJ1-5|few|TRBV6-1
CASIADSNQPQHF
>TRBJ2-7|.|TRBV12-3/TRBV12-4
CASSTGQPPYEQYF
>TRBJ1-2|.|TRBV10-3
CAMLDNDAYGYTF
>TRBJ1-4|few|TRBV5-4
CASSSRDRGGKLFF
>TRBJ2-1|many|TRBV28
CASRLLNEQFF
>TRBJ2-5|many|TRBV7-2
CARGPSLAGGPETQYF
>TRBJ1-4|.|TRBV4-2
CASSLEIDRAEKLFF
>TRBJ2-1|few|TRBV7-9
CASSVTGTSGPEDNEQFF
>TRBJ1-2|few|TRBV6-1
CASSRGQSNYGYTF
>TRBJ2-1|.|TRBV12-3/TRBV12-4
CASSPGTGVTWVYNEQFF
>TRBJ1-4|.|TRBV11-2
CASSLVAGEKLFF
>TRBJ2-3|.|TRBV11-2
CASSLRGDTDTQYF
>TRBJ2-5|.|TRBV20-1
CSGGSGGKRTQYF
>TRBJ2-7|few|TRBV20-1
CSAINTAGGSYEQYF
>TRBJ1-1|few|TRBV19
CASITRQGGTEAFF
>TRBJ2-3|.|TRBV19
CASSIGLATTDTQYF
>TRBJ2-7|.|TRBV7-6
CASSPSWDSHSYEQYF
>TRBJ1-5|.|TRBV2
CASNSQGQGSNQPQHF
>TRBJ2-2|.|TRBV20-1
CSARDKAGVPNTGELFF
>TRBJ1-1|.|TRBV7-4
CASSSRQKIEAFF
>TRBJ1-5|few|TRBV20-1
CSARGRGQGGNQPQHF
>TRBJ2-7|.|TRBV3-1
CASSQDGGGFLGEQYF
>TRBJ2-7|.|TRBV11-2
CASSLGLAEGEQYF
>TRBJ2-3|many|TRBV7-2
CASSPYTDTQYF
>TRBJ2-7|many|TRBV7-8
CASSSTLAQTIYYEQYF